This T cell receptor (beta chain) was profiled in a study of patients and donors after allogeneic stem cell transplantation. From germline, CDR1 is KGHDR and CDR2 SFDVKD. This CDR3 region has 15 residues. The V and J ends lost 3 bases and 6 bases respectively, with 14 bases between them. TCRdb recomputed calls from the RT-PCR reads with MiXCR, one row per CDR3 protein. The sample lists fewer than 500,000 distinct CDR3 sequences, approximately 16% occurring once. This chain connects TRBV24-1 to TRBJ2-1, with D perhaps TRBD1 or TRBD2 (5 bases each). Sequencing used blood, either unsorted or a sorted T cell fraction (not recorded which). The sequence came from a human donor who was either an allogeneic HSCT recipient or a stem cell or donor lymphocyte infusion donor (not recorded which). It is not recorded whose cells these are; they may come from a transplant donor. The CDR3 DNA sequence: TGTGCCACCAGTGATCCCGGGACCCTTGTCAATGAGCAGTTCTTC. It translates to CATSDPGTLVNEQFF.